Presented here are 10 T cell receptor beta chains from one specimen sequenced in a study of CD4 T cells in relation to SARS-CoV-2 and coronaviruses. The assay was immunoSEQ multiplex PCR, and TCRdb's table has in-frame clones only and misses some. The table has about 22,000 clones, under 80% seen once. No antigen is known for these receptors. CD4+ T cells from unexposed donors were obtained before the COVID-19 pandemic (2011-2018). Isolation of CD4+ T cells took place after less than 13 days in culture. The sequenced sample was CD4+ T cells from PBMCs, cultured in vitro. The receptors come from a human donor in good health.

This chain connects TRBV19 to TRBJ1-3; no definite D call. V was shortened by 3 bases and J by 2 bases, with 17 bases between the two germline ends. CDR3 length equals 17 residues. Germline-derived CDR1 and CDR2 are LNHDA and SQIVND (reference sequence). The CDR3 nucleotides read TGTGCCAGTAGTATGGAGAGGGAAACGGAAACTGGAAACACCATATATTTT. The encoded protein is CASSMERETETGNTIYF.

The J gene is TRBJ2-7, the V gene TRBV28; tentatively, D is TRBD2 (5 bases). V was shortened by 3 bases and J by 4 bases, with 7 bases between the two germline ends. CDR3 length: 12 residues. Germline loops: CDR1 MDHEN, CDR2 SYDVKM. CDR3 sequence (DNA): TGTGCCAGCAGTTTGGGAGAATACGAGCAGTACTTC. Translating it yields CASSLGEYEQYF. Filled out from reference TRBV28 and TRBJ2-7, the complete variable domain reads DVKVTQSSRYLVKRTGEKVFLECVQDMDHENMFWYRQDPGLGLRLIYFSYDVKMKEKGDIPEGYSVSREKKERFSLILESASTNQTSMYLCASSLGEYEQYFGPGTRLTVT.

The V call is TRBV11-3, the J call TRBJ2-3; D unclear. Trimming pared 1 base from V and 0 bases from J, leaving 5 bases between. The CDR3 has 14 amino acids. From germline, CDR1 is SGHNT and CDR2 YENEEA. DNA of the CDR3: TGTGCCAGCAGCTTAGTCGCGAGCACAGATACGCAGTATTTT. Translation gives CASSLVASTDTQYF.

The genes are TRBV28 and TRBJ2-2, with D perhaps TRBD1 or TRBD2 (5 bases each). Between the trimmed V and J ends, which lost 2 bases and 6 bases, there was a span of 16 bases. CDR1 is MDHEN, CDR2 SYDVKM, per germline. The CDR3 covers 16 residues. The chain's CDR3 is CASSLEGAGRAGELFF. DNA for the CDR3: TGTGCCAGCAGTTTAGAAGGGGCAGGGCGGGCCGGGGAGCTGTTTTTT.

The J gene is TRBJ1-2, the V gene TRBV3-1 (or the pseudogene TRBV3-2); 7 bases line up with TRBD1. Germline lookup yields CDR1 LGHDT and CDR2 YNNKEL (reference sequence). With V trimmed by 1 base and J by 4 bases, 3 bases remained unmatched. The CDR3 consists of 14 residues. The CDR3 reads CASSQAAGGYGYTF. CDR3 sequence (DNA): TGTGCCAGCAGCCAAGCCGCAGGGGGCTATGGCTACACCTTC.

The rearrangement uses TRBV5-4 and TRBJ2-5, with 15 bases that match TRBD2. CDR1 and CDR2 from the germline V gene are SGHNT and YYREEE (reference sequence). The CDR3 has 17 residues. V lost 5 bases and J lost 2; bases outside the gene matches: 7. The CDR3 DNA is TGTGCCAGCAGTTCCGGACTAGCGGGAGGGCATCAAGAGACCCAGTACTTC. Translating gives CASSSGLAGGHQETQYF.

The chain carries TRBV6-5 and TRBJ2-1; D is perhaps TRBD2 (6 bases). The CDR3 covers 14 residues. V shed 0 bases and J shed 8 bases, with 11 bases lying between them. CDR1 is MNHEY and CDR2 is SVGAGI in the germline V gene. The DNA for the CDR3 is TGTGCCAGCAGTTACTCGGGGCTAGCGCATGAGCAGTTCTTC. Protein sequence: CASSYSGLAHEQFF.

The rearrangement joins TRBV6-5 to TRBJ2-3; either TRBD1 or TRBD2 may supply D (7 bases each). This CDR3 is 16 amino acids long. The V end lost 2 bases, the J end lost 3 bases, and 15 bases lay between the germline ends. The germline CDR1 and CDR2 sequences are MNHEY and SVGAGI. CDR3 region: CASSYDRQGGTDTQYF. CDR3 in DNA: TGTGCCAGCAGTTACGACCGACAGGGAGGGACAGATACGCAGTATTTT.

The V and J genes are TRBV5-1 and TRBJ2-5; 7 bases fit TRBD2. The V segment lost 1 base and the J segment 10 bases; nucleotides outside the gene matches: 13. This CDR3 is built from 15 residues. CDR1 and CDR2 (germline): SGHRS, YFSETQ. The CDR3 bases are TGCGCCAGCAGCTTGAGGCCTAGCGGCGGGGGAGACCAGTACTTC. Translated, it gives CASSLRPSGGGDQYF.

The chain combines TRBV19 with TRBJ2-7; TRBD2 matches at 9 bases. Trimming removed 4 bases from V and 2 bases from J; junction bases left unmatched: 9. CDR3 length: 16 amino acids. Germline V gives CDR1 LNHDA, CDR2 SQIVND (reference sequence). CDR3 bases: TGTGCCAGTAGTAGGGCGACTAGCGGAGGAACCTACGAGCAGTACTTC. Protein: CASSRATSGGTYEQYF.